One and the same sample provided the 18 T cell receptor beta chains below, sequenced in a study of T cell responses to AZD1222 COVID-19 vaccine. The protocol was immunoSEQ multiplex PCR, while the TCRdb copy is restricted to in-frame clones and leaves out a portion. This sample has about 76,000 clones, with about 88% found just once. This sample comprised peripheral blood, obtained on day 0 of AZD1222 vaccination. The receptor source for this set is an adult in good health.

The chain joins TRBV7-9 to TRBJ2-1; weak D call: TRBD1 (6 bases). The CDR3 length is 15 residues. Germline CDR1 and CDR2: SEHNR and FQNEAQ (reference sequence). Trimming shortened V by 4 bases and J by 1 base, and 11 bases separated the two germline ends. CDR3 region: CASSSQGSSYNEQFF. The CDR3 DNA is TGTGCCAGCAGCTCACAGGGTAGTTCCTACAATGAGCAGTTCTTC.

The rearrangement joins TRBV7-2 to TRBJ2-5; D remains unclear. Trimming took off 4 bases at V and 7 bases at J, with 7 bases between the two ends. The CDR3 sequence is 11 residues long. In germline, CDR1 is SGHTA, CDR2 FQGNSA. CDR3 residues: CASSSTVTQYF. In DNA form, the CDR3 reads TGTGCCAGCAGCTCCACAGTGACCCAGTACTTC.

V and J are TRBV2 and TRBJ1-5; 8 bases map to TRBD1. The CDR3 covers 13 residues. CDR1 SNHLY and CDR2 FYNNEI come from the germline V gene. V was pared by 4 bases and J by 5 bases, with 1 base of the junction left unmatched. The CDR3 region has the DNA TGTGCCAGCAGTGCAGGGGGCGATCAGCCCCAGCATTTT. This codes for CASSAGGDQPQHF.

This chain connects TRBV28 to TRBJ1-5; a possible D gene is TRBD1 (5 bases). V lost 1 base and J 8 bases, leaving 12 bases between the germline ends. The germline gives CDR1 MDHEN, CDR2 SYDVKM. The CDR3 is made up of 14 amino acids. This CDR3 reads CASSLLRGEKPQHF. DNA for the CDR3: TGTGCCAGCAGTTTATTAAGGGGCGAGAAGCCCCAGCATTTT.

This chain links TRBV10-3 with TRBJ1-4; D is ambiguous. The germline V gene has CDR1 ENHRY and CDR2 SYGVKD. Trimming left V 5 bases short and J 3 bases short, with 7 bases between. The CDR3 sequence is 13 residues long. CDR3 DNA sequence: TGTGCCATCAGTACGGGTCCTAATGAAAAACTGTTTTTT. Protein sequence: CAISTGPNEKLFF.

This chain connects TRBV5-1 to TRBJ1-5, with 7 bases that match TRBD1. V gave up 0 bases and J gave up 1 base; unmatched junction bases: 1. This CDR3 region has 15 residues. Germline assignment: CDR1 SGHRS and CDR2 YFSETQ. This CDR3 reads CASSLGTGSNQPQHF. The CDR3 region has the DNA TGCGCCAGCAGCTTGGGGACAGGCAGCAATCAGCCCCAGCATTTT.

This clone showed up just a few times. V gene TRBV2 combines with J gene TRBJ2-6, with D tentatively TRBD2 (6 bases). Trimming cost V 2 bases and J 2 bases, with 7 bases left between them. The length of the CDR3 is 15 residues. Germline V gene lookup returns CDR1 SNHLY and CDR2 FYNNEI. DNA of the CDR3: TGTGCCAGCAGTGAACGGGGGACTGGGGCCAACGTCCTGACTTTC. As protein: CASSERGTGANVLTF.

The rearrangement links TRBV5-8 to TRBJ2-7, with D unresolved. Trimming left V 0 bases short and J 3 bases short, with 4 bases between. CDR1 SGHTS and CDR2 YDEGEE come from the germline V gene. The CDR3 covers 12 residues. This CDR3 is CASSLVGYEQYV. CDR3 sequence (DNA): TGTGCCAGCAGCTTGGTCGGCTACGAGCAGTACGTC.

The chain joins TRBV11-2 to TRBJ2-3; TRBD1 is a possible D gene (5 bases). V was cut by 3 bases and J by 11 bases, with 15 bases left in between. The CDR3 is 13 residues long. CDR1 and CDR2 from the germline V gene are SGHAT and FQNNGV. CDR3 sequence reads: CASSFPLGLQQYF. The CDR3 DNA sequence: TGTGCCAGCAGCTTTCCCCTGGGGCTCCAGCAGTATTTT.

The CDR3 reads CASSLVSQGGETQYF. DNA for the CDR3: TGTGCCAGCAGCTTAGTATCCCAGGGAGGGGAGACCCAGTACTTC. The chain joins TRBV11-2 to TRBJ2-5; TRBD2 aligns across 7 bases. The germline V gene has CDR1 SGHAT and CDR2 FQNNGV. The CDR3 has 15 amino acids. V gave up 1 base and J gave up 5 bases; unmatched junction bases: 7.

The rearrangement links TRBV5-1 to TRBJ2-3; D tentatively fits TRBD1 or TRBD2 (5 bases each). Germline CDR1 and CDR2: SGHRS and YFSETQ. The V and J ends lost 2 bases and 6 bases respectively, with 19 bases between them. The CDR3 consists of 16 residues. CDR3 loop: CASSLTGLAIPDTQYF. The CDR3 DNA sequence: TGCGCCAGCAGCTTAACGGGGCTTGCGATTCCGGATACGCAGTATTTT. Looking up the rest from reference TRBV5-1 and TRBJ2-3 gives the full variable domain: KAGVTQTPRYLIKTRGQQVTLSCSPISGHRSVSWYQQTPGQGLQFLFEYFSETQRNKGNFPGRFSGRQFSNSRSEMNVSTLELGDSALYLCASSLTGLAIPDTQYFGPGTRLTVL.

V usage is TRBV5-1 and J usage is TRBJ2-3; D is possibly TRBD1 or TRBD2 (5 bases each). In germline, CDR1 is SGHRS, CDR2 YFSETQ. Trimming left V 6 bases short and J 0 bases short, with 8 bases between. The CDR3 is 13 amino acids. The CDR3 region is CASNEGSTDTQYF. The CDR3 bases are TGCGCCAGCAATGAGGGGAGCACAGATACGCAGTATTTT.

In this sample, this clone turned up once. The V call is TRBV7-8, the J call TRBJ2-7, with D possibly TRBD2 on 6 matching bases. Germline CDR1 SGHVS, CDR2 FQNEAQ. This CDR3 has 15 amino acids. The V and J ends lost 5 bases and 3 bases respectively, with 17 bases between them. The CDR3: CASSHGVRGIYEQYV. The CDR3 coding sequence is TGTGCCAGCAGCCACGGGGTGCGGGGTATCTACGAGCAGTACGTC.

V is TRBV19 and J is TRBJ1-1; D not resolved. The CDR3 covers 13 residues. Germline assignment: CDR1 LNHDA and CDR2 SQIVND (reference sequence). V lost 10 bases and J 1 base, leaving 13 bases between the germline ends. Written as DNA, the CDR3 is TGTGCCACTCAGTGGTCTCGGAACACTGAAGCTTTCTTT. This gives the protein CATQWSRNTEAFF.

This clone has only a few counts. J is TRBJ2-1 and V is TRBV5-1, with TRBD2 identical over 11 bases. The germline V gene encodes CDR1 SGHRS and CDR2 YFSETQ. This CDR3 contains 15 residues. J lost 8 bases, V lost 4 bases, and 8 bases had no gene match. The CDR3 loop is CASSTGTSGGHEQFF. In DNA form, the CDR3 reads TGCGCCAGCAGCACGGGGACTAGCGGCGGGCATGAGCAGTTCTTC.

This rearrangement joins TRBV9 to TRBJ1-6, with D perhaps matching TRBD1 (6 bases). V was trimmed by 0 bases and J by 7 bases, leaving 8 bases between them. The CDR3 spans 14 residues. Germline CDR1 SGDLS, CDR2 YYNGEE. Written as DNA, the CDR3 is TGTGCCAGCAGCGTAGGGGGGGCGAATTCACCCCTCCACTTT. As protein: CASSVGGANSPLHF.

This clone is a singleton in its sample. This chain uses TRBV18 with TRBJ1-1; D possibly corresponds to TRBD1 (5 bases). The CDR3 covers 15 residues. Per the germline V gene, CDR1 is KGHSH and CDR2 is LQKENI. Trimming took off 4 bases at V and 1 base at J, with 13 bases between the two ends. The CDR3 protein is CASSRIGHENTEAFF. The CDR3 nucleotides are TGTGCCAGCTCACGGATCGGACACGAGAACACTGAAGCTTTCTTT.

This chain joins TRBV19 and TRBJ2-1, with 9 bases lining up with TRBD2. The CDR3 spans 20 residues. V lost 5 bases and J lost 2; bases outside the gene matches: 19. Germline V gives CDR1 LNHDA, CDR2 SQIVND (reference sequence). The CDR3 reads CASSLRQGRSSGDTYNEQFF. The DNA for the CDR3 is TGTGCCAGTAGTCTACGACAGGGACGGTCTAGCGGGGACACCTACAATGAGCAGTTCTTC.